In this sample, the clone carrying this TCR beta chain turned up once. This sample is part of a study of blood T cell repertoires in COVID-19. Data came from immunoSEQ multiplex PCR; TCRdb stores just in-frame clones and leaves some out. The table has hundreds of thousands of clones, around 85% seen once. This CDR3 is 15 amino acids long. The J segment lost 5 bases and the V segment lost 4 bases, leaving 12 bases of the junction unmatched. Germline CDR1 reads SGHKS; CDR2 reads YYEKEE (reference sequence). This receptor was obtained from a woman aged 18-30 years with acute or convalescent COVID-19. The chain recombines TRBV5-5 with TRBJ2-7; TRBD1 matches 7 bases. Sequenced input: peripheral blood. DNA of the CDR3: TGTGCCAGCAGCAAGTTCGACAGGGTCCTCAACGAGCAGTACTTC. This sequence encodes CASSKFDRVLNEQYF. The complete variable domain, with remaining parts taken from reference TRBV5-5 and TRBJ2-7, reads DAGVTQSPTHLIKTRGQQVTLRCSPISGHKSVSWYQQVLGQGPQFIFQYYEKEERGRGNFPDRFSARQFPNYSSELNVNALLLGDSALYLCASSKFDRVLNEQYFGPGTRLTVT.